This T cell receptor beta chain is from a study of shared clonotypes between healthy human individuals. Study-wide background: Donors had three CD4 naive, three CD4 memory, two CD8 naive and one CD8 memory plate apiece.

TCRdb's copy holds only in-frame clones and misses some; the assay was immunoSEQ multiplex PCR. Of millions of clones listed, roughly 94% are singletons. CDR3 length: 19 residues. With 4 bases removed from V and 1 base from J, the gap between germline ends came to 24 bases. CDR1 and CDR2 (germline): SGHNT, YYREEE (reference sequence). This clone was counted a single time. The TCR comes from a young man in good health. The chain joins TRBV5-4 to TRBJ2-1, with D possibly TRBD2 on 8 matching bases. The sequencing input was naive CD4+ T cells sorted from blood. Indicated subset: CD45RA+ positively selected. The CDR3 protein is CASSRGGQRPEGSYNEQFF. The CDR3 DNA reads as TGTGCCAGCAGCCGGGGGGGACAGAGGCCAGAGGGTTCCTACAATGAGCAGTTCTTC.